The 14 T cell receptor beta chains presented below share a single source sample, sequenced in a study of T cell repertoires in ileal Crohn's disease. The method was immunoSEQ multiplex PCR; TCRdb's version includes in-frame clones alone and lacks a portion of them. Among 14,000 or so clones listed, approximately 80% were seen once. The sample comprised ileal tissue. Receptors originate from an adult with Crohn's disease.

This rearrangement joins TRBV28 to TRBJ2-7; the D gene is possibly TRBD1 (5 bases). Germline CDR1 reads MDHEN; CDR2 reads SYDVKM. V shed 6 bases and J shed 7 bases, with 13 bases lying between them. This CDR3 region has 12 residues. The CDR3 spells CASRGPVGEQYF. DNA for the CDR3: TGTGCCAGCAGGGGGCCAGTTGGGGAGCAGTACTTC.

The CDR3 bases are TGTGCCAGCTCAAATACCGGGACAGGGGGCACAGATACGCAGTATTTT. The encoded protein is CASSNTGTGGTDTQYF. V is TRBV18 and J is TRBJ2-3, with 10 bases matching TRBD1. This CDR3 is built from 16 residues. V shed 5 bases, J shed 1 base, and the junction held 6 bases outside the gene matches. Germline V CDR1 and CDR2: KGHSH, LQKENI. Drawing the rest from reference TRBV18 and TRBJ2-3, the complete variable domain is NAGVMQNPRHLVRRRGQEARLRCSPMKGHSHVYWYRQLPEEGLKFMVYLQKENIIDESGMPKERFSAEFPKEGPSILRIQQVVRGDSAAYFCASSNTGTGGTDTQYFGPGTRLTVL.

The V and J genes are TRBV28 and TRBJ2-4; the match to TRBD2 covers 14 bases. The V and J ends lost 3 bases and 2 bases, in that order; junction bases with no gene match: 6. Germline V gives CDR1 MDHEN, CDR2 SYDVKM. The CDR3 spans 18 residues. The CDR3 protein is CASSLTSGRALTKNIQYF. The CDR3 DNA follows: TGTGCCAGCAGTTTGACTAGCGGGAGGGCCTTAACCAAAAACATTCAGTACTTC.

The chain couples TRBV30 to TRBJ1-5; 9 nucleotides agree with TRBD1. The CDR3 contains 15 residues. The V segment lost 3 bases and the J segment 0 bases; nucleotides outside the gene matches: 3. The germline gives CDR1 GTSNPN, CDR2 SVGIG (reference sequence). The DNA of the CDR3 is TGTGCCTGGAGCAGGACAGGGGCTAGCAATCAGCCCCAGCATTTT. This codes for CAWSRTGASNQPQHF. Full variable domain (outside the CDR3, taken from reference TRBV30 and TRBJ1-5): SQTIHQWPATLVQPVGSPLSLECTVEGTSNPNLYWYRQAAGRGLQLLFYSVGIGQISSEVPQNLSASRPQDRQFILSSKKLLLSDSGFYLCAWSRTGASNQPQHFGDGTRLSIL.

The chain combines TRBV29-1 with TRBJ1-1, with 7 nucleotides matching TRBD1. V gave up 6 bases and J gave up 3 bases; unmatched junction bases: 7. Per germline, CDR1 SQVTM and CDR2 ANQGSEA. The CDR3 contains 13 residues. CDR3 region: CSVRKGGDTEAFF. Here the CDR3 DNA reads TGCAGCGTCCGTAAAGGGGGCGACACTGAAGCTTTCTTT.

This chain uses TRBV27 with TRBJ2-1; 8 positions agree with TRBD1. V was clipped by 6 bases and J by 2 bases; unmatched bases: 6. The CDR3 loop spans 15 amino acids. Germline V gene sequence: CDR1 MNHEY, CDR2 SMNVEV (reference sequence). CDR3 sequence reads: CASREDRGPYNEQFF. CDR3 sequence (DNA): TGTGCCAGCAGAGAAGACAGGGGCCCCTACAATGAGCAGTTCTTC.

This chain links TRBV6-6 with TRBJ2-7, with D perhaps matching TRBD1 (5 bases). Trimming took off 10 bases at V and 5 bases at J, with 18 bases between the two ends. CDR1 and CDR2 (germline): MNHNY, SVGAGI (reference sequence). CDR3 size: 13 residues. CDR3 in DNA: TGTGCCACCCCACCCCCAGGGTTGCACGAGCAGTACTTC. It translates to CATPPPGLHEQYF.

This clone appeared a single time. The V gene is TRBV19, the J gene TRBJ2-1; 9 nucleotides agree with TRBD2. The CDR3 is 14 amino acids. V lost 4 bases, J lost 8 bases, and 6 bases stayed unmatched. Germline-derived CDR1 and CDR2 are LNHDA and SQIVND (reference sequence). CDR3 sequence reads: CASSSSGGKDEQFF. The DNA for the CDR3 is TGTGCCAGTAGTAGTAGCGGGGGTAAGGATGAGCAGTTCTTC.

The chain recombines TRBV4-1 with TRBJ2-7; D remains unclear. Between the trimmed V and J ends, which lost 4 bases and 0 bases, there was a span of 13 bases. The germline V gene has CDR1 MGHRA and CDR2 YSYEKL. The CDR3 sequence is 15 residues long. This CDR3 reads CASSPLGRSSYEQYF. In DNA form, the CDR3 reads TGCGCCAGCAGCCCCCTTGGTCGGAGCTCCTACGAGCAGTACTTC.

This chain connects TRBV5-1 to TRBJ1-2; no clear D. This CDR3 has 15 residues. Germline V gives CDR1 SGHRS, CDR2 YFSETQ. The V end lost 0 bases, the J end lost 1 base, and 10 bases lay between the germline ends. The CDR3 sequence: CASSLVEGSNYGYTF. The CDR3 bases are TGCGCCAGCAGCTTGGTCGAGGGAAGTAACTATGGCTACACCTTC.

There are a few counts of this clone. CDR3 region: CASSERTVAYNEQFF. In DNA form, the CDR3 reads TGTGCCAGCAGCGAGAGGACAGTCGCCTACAATGAGCAGTTCTTC. The chain combines TRBV9 with TRBJ2-1; D perhaps matches TRBD1 (6 bases). The V gene's germline CDR1 is SGDLS and CDR2 YYNGEE. V was clipped by 3 bases and J by 2 bases, with 12 bases between them. CDR3 size: 15 residues.

The chain recombines TRBV20-1 with TRBJ2-5, with no clear D. Trimming cost V 5 bases and J 13 bases, with 14 bases left between them. The germline gives CDR1 DFQATT, CDR2 SNEGSKA (reference sequence). The CDR3 runs to 10 residues. CDR3 sequence reads: CSAEVSCWYF. In nucleotides, the CDR3 is TGCAGTGCTGAGGTCTCTTGCTGGTACTTC.

The chain has TRBV28 and TRBJ2-7; D possibly corresponds to TRBD1 (6 bases). Germline V lookup: CDR1 MDHEN, CDR2 SYDVKM. This CDR3 region has 16 residues. Trimming took 2 bases from V and 5 from J, leaving 19 bases between them. CDR3 amino acids: CASSLLGAKVGDEQYF. For the CDR3, the DNA is TGTGCCAGCAGTTTACTGGGGGCCAAAGTAGGAGACGAGCAGTACTTC.

The chain employs TRBV5-1 and TRBJ2-2; 9 bases match TRBD2. The CDR3 extends over 14 amino acids. Germline values: CDR1 SGHRS, CDR2 YFSETQ. The trim removed 7 bases at V and 1 base at J, leaving 2 bases unmatched. The CDR3 nucleotides read TGCGCCAGCCATAGCGGGGGGAACACCGGGGAGCTGTTTTTT. It codes for CASHSGGNTGELFF.